This TCR beta chain came from a study of blood T cell repertoires in COVID-19. Study-level information: The United States, Italy and Spain supplied acute and convalescent COVID-19 samples.

Here immunoSEQ multiplex PCR was the method, and the copy in TCRdb shows in-frame clones only, minus some. The data contain over 200,000 clones, nearly 90% of them seen just once; the ten biggest clones take up about a tenth. J gave up 3 bases and V 5 bases, and 6 bases lay outside the gene matches. CDR3 length: 16 residues. Germline loops: CDR1 KGHDR, CDR2 SFDVKD. The V call is TRBV24-1, the J call TRBJ2-5, with 12 bases identical to TRBD2. Sequencing was performed on PBMCs or T cells enriched from blood (not recorded which). The source is a man aged 30-40 years who had recovered from COVID-19. CDR3 in amino acids: CATSGVTSGGKETQYF. The DNA of the CDR3 is TGTGCCACCAGTGGGGTAACTAGCGGGGGGAAAGAGACCCAGTACTTC.